This passage covers 24 T cell receptor beta chains from one sample sequenced in a study of shared clonotypes between healthy human individuals. The assay was immunoSEQ multiplex PCR, and TCRdb's table has in-frame clones only and misses some. The sample includes about half a million clones, roughly 80% seen only once; the top ten take around 11%. The specimen sequenced was PBMCs. Source of these receptors: a middle-aged woman in good health. Some clones in this sample may be carry-over from other donors' samples.

The chain has TRBV28 and TRBJ2-5; possibly TRBD2 for D (6 bases). The V end was cut by 5 bases, the J end by 1 base, with 26 bases between. CDR3 length: 19 residues. CDR1 is MDHEN, CDR2 SYDVKM, per germline. In DNA form, the CDR3 reads TGTGCCAGCAGTGCCCACTCCGGGACTCCTCGATGGGGCCAAGAGACCCAGTACTTC. Translated: CASSAHSGTPRWGQETQYF.

The V call is TRBV19, the J call TRBJ1-1; D might be TRBD1 (5 bases). V dropped 4 bases and J dropped 0 bases, with 9 bases sitting between them. Germline V gene lookup returns CDR1 LNHDA and CDR2 SQIVND (reference sequence). The CDR3 is 14 amino acids. The CDR3 protein is CASSKVGLNTEAFF. The CDR3 nucleotides read TGTGCCAGTAGTAAGGTGGGGCTGAACACTGAAGCTTTCTTT. The whole variable domain, remainder taken from reference TRBV19 and TRBJ1-1, is DGGITQSPKYLFRKEGQNVTLSCEQNLNHDAMYWYRQDPGQGLRLIYYSQIVNDFQKGDIAEGYSVSREKKESFPLTVTSAQKNPTAFYLCASSKVGLNTEAFFGQGTRLTVV.

The rearrangement uses TRBV27 and TRBJ2-3; TRBD2 matches 12 bases. The CDR3 totals 16 residues. Germline V gives CDR1 MNHEY, CDR2 SMNVEV (reference sequence). The V and J ends lost 6 bases and 1 base, in that order; junction bases with no gene match: 5. The CDR3: CASSLTSGRGTDTQYF. CDR3 DNA sequence: TGTGCCAGCAGCCTGACTAGCGGGAGAGGCACAGATACGCAGTATTTT.

V is TRBV6-1 and J is TRBJ1-5; tentatively, D is TRBD1 (6 bases). The CDR3 is 15 residues long. Germline V lookup: CDR1 MNHNS, CDR2 SASEGT. V lost 5 bases, J lost 0 bases, and 11 bases lay in between. CDR3 residues: CASSPTGNSNQPQHF. In DNA, the CDR3 is TGTGCCAGCAGTCCCACAGGGAATAGCAATCAGCCCCAGCATTTT.

The rearrangement uses TRBV1 and TRBJ2-4; no DNA check was done on the table's D call, TRBD2. TRBV1 is noted as a pseudogene. CDR3 length: 24 amino acids. In DNA, the CDR3 is TGCACCAGCACCTTCAGAAAGGAGCGGATTAGCTTCCTTCCCGCTCCCATAGCCAAAAACATTCAGTACTTC. It is translated as CTSTFRKERISFLPAPIAKNIQYF.

CDR3 region: CASSPRTSRNEQFF. DNA of the CDR3: TGTGCCAGCAGCCCACGGACTAGTCGCAATGAGCAGTTCTTC. The V call is TRBV7-9, the J call TRBJ2-1, with TRBD2 identical over 7 bases. Looked up from germline, CDR1 is SEHNR and CDR2 is FQNEAQ (reference sequence). Unmatched junction bases numbered 7, after V lost 5 bases and J lost 6 bases. The CDR3 extends over 14 amino acids.

This chain joins TRBV9 and TRBJ2-5; 9 bases fit TRBD1. The germline gives CDR1 SGDLS, CDR2 YYNGEE. The junction had 9 bases not matched to a gene; V was cut back by 2 bases and J by 1 base. The CDR3 loop spans 17 amino acids. The CDR3 nucleotides are TGTGCCAGCAGCGTGGGGACAGGGTGGGAAACCCAAGAGACCCAGTACTTC. Its protein product is CASSVGTGWETQETQYF.

In its sample, this clone was seen once. The V gene is TRBV7-2, the J gene TRBJ2-7; TRBD2 aligns across 8 bases. CDR3 length: 16 amino acids. Germline CDR1 is SGHTA and CDR2 is FQGNSA. The trim removed 1 base at V and 3 bases at J, leaving 8 bases unmatched. The CDR3 is CASSLGLAGAGYEQYF. In DNA form, the CDR3 reads TGTGCCAGCAGCTTAGGCCTAGCGGGCGCAGGCTACGAGCAGTACTTC.

In its sample, this clone ranks as medium-sized. The sample contains more than one DNA sequence encoding this CDR3. V is TRBV30 and J is TRBJ1-1; D is possibly TRBD1 (5 bases). V lost 5 bases, J lost 6 bases, and 10 bases lay in between. Looked up from germline, CDR1 is GTSNPN and CDR2 is SVGIG (reference sequence). The CDR3 sequence is 11 residues long. CDR3 nucleotide sequence: TGTGCCTGGGGGGCTGTGGCTGAAGCTTTCTTT. It encodes CAWGAVAEAFF.

This clone was observed a few times. V and J are TRBV30 and TRBJ1-5; a weak D match, TRBD1 (6 bases). The germline CDR1 and CDR2 sequences are GTSNPN and SVGIG (reference sequence). Trimming took off 2 bases at V and 5 bases at J, with 13 bases between the two ends. There are 14 residues in the CDR3. CDR3 coding DNA: TGTGCCTGGAGTCGGGGGCAGGGGTATCAGCCCCAGCATTTT. As protein: CAWSRGQGYQPQHF.

Of note for this clone: Within the sample, other DNA sequences also encode this same CDR3. DNA of the CDR3: TGCGCCAGCAGCTTGGGACAGGGTGAAGCTTTCTTT. Translating gives CASSLGQGEAFF. The rearrangement links TRBV5-1 to TRBJ1-1; 7 nucleotides agree with TRBD1. The germline CDR1 and CDR2 sequences are SGHRS and YFSETQ. Trimming at V came to 0 bases and at J to 7 bases, leaving 0 bases not matched to a gene. The CDR3 has 12 amino acids.

The V call is TRBV5-4, the J call TRBJ2-5, with D possibly TRBD2 on 6 matching bases. Germline-derived CDR1 and CDR2 are SGHNT and YYREEE (reference sequence). The length of the CDR3 is 13 residues. V gave up 4 bases and J gave up 1 base, with 8 bases separating them. Written as DNA, the CDR3 is TGTGCCAGCAGCCCGGGACTCCAAGAGACCCAGTACTTC. Protein sequence: CASSPGLQETQYF.

CDR3 sequence (DNA): TGTGCCATCAGTGAGTCAGTGACAGGGGGTGAAAAACTGTTTTTT. Its translation is CAISESVTGGEKLFF. The rearrangement links TRBV10-3 to TRBJ1-4; 9 nucleotides line up with TRBD1. Germline V lookup: CDR1 ENHRY, CDR2 SYGVKD. The ends lost 0 bases at V and 7 bases at J; junction bases unmatched: 3. This CDR3 region has 15 residues.

The CDR3 here is CASKVTTDNGAQHF. CDR3 coding DNA: TGTGCCAGCAAGGTCACAACCGATAACGGGGCCCAGCATTTT. The chain employs TRBV6-5 and TRBJ1-5; no firm D call. The CDR3 consists of 14 residues. Trimming removed 7 bases at V and 11 bases at J, with 21 bases between. Germline values: CDR1 MNHEY, CDR2 SVGAGI.

The V call is TRBV4-2, the J call TRBJ2-7; D may be TRBD1 (5 bases). With 2 bases removed from V and 3 bases from J, the gap between germline ends came to 11 bases. Germline CDR1 reads LGHNA; CDR2 reads YNFKEQ. This CDR3 comprises 14 residues. CDR3 amino acids: CASSQQGKGYEQYF. The CDR3 DNA reads as TGTGCCAGCAGCCAACAGGGTAAAGGCTACGAGCAGTACTTC.

This sequence joins TRBV7-9 and TRBJ2-3; TRBD2 matches at 10 bases. The CDR3 extends over 16 amino acids. Germline trimming cut 3 bases from V and 4 bases from J; bases unmatched to any gene: 7. CDR1 and CDR2 from the germline V gene are SEHNR and FQNEAQ (reference sequence). The CDR3 DNA follows: TGTGCCAGCAGCTTCGCTAGCGGGAGTGTGGCAGATACGCAGTATTTT. This sequence encodes CASSFASGSVADTQYF.

V usage is TRBV30 and J usage is TRBJ1-1, with a weak D call TRBD1 (5 bases). This CDR3 is 15 amino acids long. Deletions cut 2 bases from V and 5 bases from J, with 18 bases between. Germline V gene data show CDR1 as GTSNPN and CDR2 as SVGIG (reference sequence). This chain's CDR3 is CAWSMGLNYGTEAFF. CDR3 DNA: TGTGCCTGGAGTATGGGGCTCAATTACGGGACTGAAGCTTTCTTT.

The chain combines TRBV30 with TRBJ1-3; 7 bases align to TRBD1. From germline, CDR1 is GTSNPN and CDR2 SVGIG (reference sequence). V lost 4 bases and J lost 2; bases outside the gene matches: 2. This CDR3 has 13 amino acids. CDR3 nucleotide sequence: TGTGCCTGGACGACAGGGCCTGGAAACACCATATATTTT. As protein: CAWTTGPGNTIYF.

This clone was counted a single time. The chain is built from TRBV18 and TRBJ2-7; possibly TRBD2 for D (7 bases). This CDR3 region has 17 residues. Per the germline V gene, CDR1 is KGHSH and CDR2 is LQKENI. Trimming pared 0 bases from V and 0 bases from J, leaving 15 bases between. The CDR3 nucleotides read TGTGCCAGCTCACCACCCAGGGGCGGGAGAAGCTCCTACGAGCAGTACTTC. Translation: CASSPPRGGRSSYEQYF.

This rearrangement joins TRBV20-1 to TRBJ2-7, with 8 bases identical to TRBD1. Unmatched junction bases numbered 9, after V lost 6 bases and J lost 11 bases. The CDR3 is 11 residues long. Germline CDR1 and CDR2: DFQATT and SNEGSKA (reference sequence). CDR3 DNA sequence: TGCAGTGCGAGCTCTAACAGGGGGGAGTACTTC. It yields the protein CSASSNRGEYF.

The CDR3: CSVVALPNTEAFF. The CDR3 coding sequence is TGCAGCGTTGTGGCTCTCCCGAACACTGAAGCTTTCTTT. The V and J genes are TRBV29-1 and TRBJ1-1, with unresolved D. The CDR3 loop spans 13 amino acids. CDR1 SQVTM and CDR2 ANQGSEA come from the germline V gene. V lost 4 bases and J 1 base, leaving 10 bases between the germline ends.

A remark on this clone: The identical CDR3 is also encoded by other nucleotide sequences in the sample. This rearrangement joins TRBV5-8 to TRBJ1-2; D unresolved. The CDR3 length is 12 residues. V lost 2 bases and J 2 bases, leaving 4 bases between the germline ends. The V gene's germline CDR1 is SGHTS and CDR2 YDEGEE. In nucleotides, the CDR3 is TGTGCCAGCAGCTTACGCAACTATGGCTACACCTTC. It is translated as CASSLRNYGYTF.

V gene TRBV9 combines with J gene TRBJ2-3, with unresolved D. The CDR3 consists of 13 residues. V was shortened by 4 bases and J by 6 bases, with 12 bases between the two germline ends. In germline, CDR1 is SGDLS, CDR2 YYNGEE. CDR3 sequence: CASSTPFADTQYF. The CDR3 coding sequence is TGTGCCAGCAGCACACCGTTTGCGGATACGCAGTATTTT.

The chain joins TRBV5-6 to TRBJ2-7, with D unclear. Germline CDR1 and CDR2: SGHDT and YYEEEE. The ends were cut back, 0 bases at V and 4 bases at J, with 5 bases in the middle. The CDR3 runs 12 residues. The CDR3 is CASSLVEYEQYF. The CDR3 DNA follows: TGTGCCAGCAGCTTGGTCGAGTACGAGCAGTACTTC. The variable domain in full, completed from reference TRBV5-6 and TRBJ2-7, reads DAGVTQSPTHLIKTRGQQVTLRCSPKSGHDTVSWYQQALGQGPQFIFQYYEEEERQRGNFPDRFSGHQFPNYSSELNVNALLLGDSALYLCASSLVEYEQYFGPGTRLTVT.